The clone carrying this T cell receptor (beta chain) has at least ten counts. Its antigen is undetermined. All patients picked for sequencing had shown, by flow cytometry, an expansion of CD8+CD57+ cells. Among the patients, none had received any therapy at the time of blood sampling. This entry comes from a study of CD8+CD57+ T cells in acquired aplastic anemia. Using genomic DNA as the template, TCR beta VDJ and CDR3 profiling was carried out. TCRdb re-called the reads with MiXCR, one entry per CDR3 protein. This table has 160,000 or so distinct CDR3 sequences, about 48% appearing once. Study-level results: A significant difference in CD8+ Simpson's diversity between patients and controls was not found. Patients and controls shared under 35 CD8+ CDR3 sequences, highly expressed in patients.

This receptor was obtained from a human donor with aplastic anemia. Sequencing was done on a sample of sorted CD4+, CD8+, or CD8+CD57+ T cells (not recorded which) from PBMCs.

The CDR3 reads CATNIAGWVSYEQYF. CDR3 in DNA: TGTGCCACCAACATAGCGGGATGGGTCTCCTACGAGCAGTACTTC. This chain links TRBV10-3 with TRBJ2-7, with 8 bases matching TRBD2. From germline, CDR1 is ENHRY and CDR2 SYGVKD. The CDR3 has 15 amino acids. Trimming removed 10 bases from V and 0 bases from J; junction bases left unmatched: 11.